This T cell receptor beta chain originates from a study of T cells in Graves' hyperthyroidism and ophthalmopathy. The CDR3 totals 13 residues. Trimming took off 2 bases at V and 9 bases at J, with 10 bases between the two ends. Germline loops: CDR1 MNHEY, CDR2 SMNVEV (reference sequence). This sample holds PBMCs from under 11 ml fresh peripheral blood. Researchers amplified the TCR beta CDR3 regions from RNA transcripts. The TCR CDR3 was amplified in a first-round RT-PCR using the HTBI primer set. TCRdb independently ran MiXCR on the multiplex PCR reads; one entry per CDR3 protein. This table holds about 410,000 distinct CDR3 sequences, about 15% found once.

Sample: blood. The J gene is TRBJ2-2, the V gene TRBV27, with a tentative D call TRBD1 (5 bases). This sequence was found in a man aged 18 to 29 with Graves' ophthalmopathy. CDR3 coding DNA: TGTGCCAGCAGTTTAGGGGCGCAAAGGGAGCTGTTTTTT. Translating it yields CASSLGAQRELFF.